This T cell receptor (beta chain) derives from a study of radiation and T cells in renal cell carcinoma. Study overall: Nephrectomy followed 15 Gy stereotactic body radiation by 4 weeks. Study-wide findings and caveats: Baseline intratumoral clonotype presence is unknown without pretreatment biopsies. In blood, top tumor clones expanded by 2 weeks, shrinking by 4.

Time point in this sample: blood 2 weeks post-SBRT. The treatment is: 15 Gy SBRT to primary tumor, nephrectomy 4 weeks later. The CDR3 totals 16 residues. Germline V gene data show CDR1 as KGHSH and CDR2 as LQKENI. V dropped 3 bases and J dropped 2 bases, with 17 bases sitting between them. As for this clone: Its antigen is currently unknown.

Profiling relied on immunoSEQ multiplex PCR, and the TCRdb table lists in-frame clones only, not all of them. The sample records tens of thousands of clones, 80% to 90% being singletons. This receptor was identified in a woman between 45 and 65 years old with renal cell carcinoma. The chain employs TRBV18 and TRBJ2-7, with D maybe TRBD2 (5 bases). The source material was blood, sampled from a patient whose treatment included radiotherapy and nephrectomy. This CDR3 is CASSPQEAIAAYEQYF. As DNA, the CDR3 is TGTGCCAGCTCACCTCAGGAGGCCATCGCGGCCTACGAGCAGTACTTC.